Listed below are T cell receptor beta chains from one sample, sequenced in a study of blood T cell repertoires in COVID-19. Produced via immunoSEQ multiplex PCR; TCRdb's table is partial and in-frame only. Among about 320,000 clones listed, under 95% were seen once. Sequencing was done on a sample of PBMCs or T cells enriched from blood (not recorded which). These receptors originate from a man between 60 and 75 years old who had recovered from COVID-19. The CDR3 runs from the conserved cysteine through the conserved F or W. Each record gives: D gene, clone size, V gene, J gene, CDR3 protein, CDR3 DNA. A D gene is named only where the DNA matches it firmly. Only part of the rows carry a size: once, few, many, or a class if the clone is expanded.

D: -; size: -; V: TRBV21-1; J: TRBJ1-1; CDR3: CASSTRPQGDMNTEAFF; DNA: TGTGCCAGCAGCACCAGACCCCAGGGGGACATGAACACTGAAGCTTTCTTT
D: -; size: -; V: TRBV11-3; J: TRBJ1-1; CDR3: CASSFRANTEAFF; DNA: TGTGCCAGCAGCTTTAGAGCGAACACTGAAGCTTTCTTT
D: TRBD2; size: once; V: TRBV5-6; J: TRBJ2-3; CDR3: CASSPSGRVTDTQYF; DNA: TGTGCCAGCAGTCCTAGCGGGAGGGTCACAGATACGCAGTATTTT
D: -; size: -; V: TRBV3-1/TRBV3-2; J: TRBJ2-7; CDR3: CASSQALFGGVSYEQYF; DNA: TGTGCCAGCAGCCAAGCTTTATTCGGAGGGGTTAGCTACGAGCAGTACTTC
D: -; size: -; V: TRBV12-2; J: TRBJ2-1; CDR3: CASRLTSGSYNEQFF; DNA: TGTGCAAGTCGCTTGACTAGCGGGAGCTACAATGAGCAGTTCTTC
D: TRBD2; size: -; V: TRBV7-3; J: TRBJ2-1; CDR3: CASSRKGTSGKVAYNEQFF; DNA: TGTGCCAGCAGCCGAAAGGGGACTAGCGGGAAGGTCGCCTACAATGAGCAGTTCTTC
D: TRBD1; size: -; V: TRBV5-5; J: TRBJ1-5; CDR3: CASSSRGYSNQPQHF; DNA: TGTGCCAGCAGCTCCAGGGGGTATAGCAATCAGCCCCAGCATTTT
D: -; size: -; V: TRBV9; J: TRBJ1-1; CDR3: CASSVLDSSSTEAFF; DNA: TGTGCCAGCAGCGTACTGGACAGTTCGAGTACTGAAGCTTTCTTT
D: -; size: -; V: TRBV2; J: TRBJ1-1; CDR3: CASSGTTNTEAFF; DNA: TGTGCCAGCAGCGGGACAACTAACACTGAAGCTTTCTTT
D: -; size: -; V: TRBV27; J: TRBJ2-5; CDR3: CASSTSGAGETQYF; DNA: TGTGCCAGCAGTACCTCAGGGGCGGGAGAGACCCAGTACTTC